The 32 T cell receptor beta chains below all came from one sample that was sequenced in a study of technical replicates of blood from a handful of donors. The table came from immunoSEQ multiplex PCR; TCRdb's copy has only in-frame clones and leaves some out. The table lists approximately 59,000 clones, around 87% of them singletons. The sample consisted of PBMCs. All receptors derive from a human donor in good health. Some clones in this sample may be carry-over from other donors' samples.

This chain joins TRBV27 and TRBJ1-5; a possible D gene is TRBD1 (6 bases). There are 15 residues in the CDR3. The germline V gene has CDR1 MNHEY and CDR2 SMNVEV (reference sequence). The V end lost 6 bases, the J end lost 6 bases, and 18 bases lay between the germline ends. CDR3 nucleotide sequence: TGTGCCAGCAGCCAGGGGCGGTTTGGGGCTCAGCCCCAGCATTTT. This codes for CASSQGRFGAQPQHF.

This clone was recorded a few times. The V gene is TRBV29-1, the J gene TRBJ1-2; perhaps TRBD1 as D (6 bases). Germline CDR1 SQVTM, CDR2 ANQGSEA. V lost 5 bases, J lost 0 bases, and 16 bases lay in between. This CDR3 contains 15 residues. The CDR3 DNA reads as TGCAGCGTTTTCGACAGGACCTTAGCTAACTATGGCTACACCTTC. The encoded protein is CSVFDRTLANYGYTF.

The chain links TRBV5-4 to TRBJ1-2; D remains ambiguous. CDR3 size: 14 residues. Germline V lookup: CDR1 SGHNT, CDR2 YYREEE (reference sequence). V lost 0 bases and J 8 bases, leaving 14 bases between the germline ends. The CDR3 region has the DNA TGTGCCAGCAGCTTGGGAGGGCAGCCCAGAGGCTACACCTTC. This encodes CASSLGGQPRGYTF.

This chain connects TRBV4-3 to TRBJ2-1; no clear D. With 2 bases removed from V and 4 bases from J, the gap between germline ends came to 15 bases. The CDR3 covers 16 residues. The germline V gene encodes CDR1 LGHNA and CDR2 YSLEER. The CDR3 DNA sequence: TGCGCCAGCAGCCAAACTACCGACTCCGTATACAATGAGCAGTTCTTC. It yields the protein CASSQTTDSVYNEQFF.

V is TRBV2 and J is TRBJ2-7; TRBD1 might be the D (5 bases). The ends were cut back, 7 bases at V and 3 bases at J, with 19 bases in the middle. Germline-derived CDR1 and CDR2 are SNHLY and FYNNEI. The CDR3 is 15 amino acids. The CDR3 region is CASNPPWGQHYEQYF. In DNA form, the CDR3 reads TGTGCCAGCAACCCACCTTGGGGCCAACACTACGAGCAGTACTTC.

V usage is TRBV18 and J usage is TRBJ2-3; D unclear. V lost 0 bases and J lost 6, with 7 bases in between. The length of the CDR3 is 13 residues. Germline loops: CDR1 KGHSH, CDR2 LQKENI. CDR3 residues: CASSPPPPDTQYF. The CDR3 bases are TGTGCCAGCTCACCACCCCCCCCGGATACGCAGTATTTT.

V gene TRBV7-2 combines with J gene TRBJ2-1; D gene uncertain. CDR1 and CDR2 from the germline V gene are SGHTA and FQGNSA. The CDR3 covers 12 residues. The germline V and J ends were trimmed by 3 bases and 8 bases, with 8 bases remaining between them. The CDR3 region is CASSFPFDEQFF. The CDR3 bases are TGTGCCAGCAGCTTCCCCTTCGATGAGCAGTTCTTC.

The chain couples TRBV10-3 to TRBJ1-1, with TRBD1 matching 9 bases. The CDR3 covers 14 residues. Germline CDR1 ENHRY, CDR2 SYGVKD. J lost 7 bases, V lost 0 bases, and 3 bases had no gene match. CDR3 nucleotide sequence: TGTGCCATCAGTGAGTCGGACAGGGGCCTTGAAGCTTTCTTT. It translates to CAISESDRGLEAFF.

This chain uses TRBV30 with TRBJ2-5, with a tentative D call TRBD2 (7 bases). V lost 5 bases to trimming and J lost 4 bases, with 20 bases between them. The CDR3 totals 15 residues. Germline assignment: CDR1 GTSNPN and CDR2 SVGIG (reference sequence). CDR3 nucleotides: TGTGCCTGGGCGTTCGGGGGGCTGCTAGGAGAGACCCAGTACTTC. Translated, it gives CAWAFGGLLGETQYF.

The J gene is TRBJ2-7, the V gene TRBV11-2; D is undetermined. CDR1 and CDR2 (germline): SGHAT, FQNNGV. V gave up 1 base and J gave up 0 bases, with 10 bases separating them. This CDR3 region has 15 residues. The CDR3 protein is CASSLVAGTSYEQYF. The CDR3 nucleotides are TGTGCCAGCAGCTTAGTAGCTGGTACCTCCTACGAGCAGTACTTC.

The gene calls are TRBV19 and TRBJ1-5; D gene unclear. This CDR3 has 13 residues. V lost 7 bases, J lost 3 bases, and 10 bases lay in between. Germline CDR1 and CDR2: LNHDA and SQIVND (reference sequence). The CDR3 nucleotides are TGTGCCAGTACAGATTTCCCCAATCAGCCCCAGCATTTT. It is translated as CASTDFPNQPQHF.

This clone was observed a handful of times. The chain is built from TRBV7-2 and TRBJ2-3, with TRBD2 matching over 9 bases. Germline V lookup: CDR1 SGHTA, CDR2 FQGNSA. V was pared by 1 base and J by 4 bases, with 6 bases of the junction left unmatched. CDR3 length: 16 residues. As DNA, the CDR3 is TGTGCCAGCAGCTTAGGGGCGGGGGGGCCTTCAGATACGCAGTATTTT. As protein: CASSLGAGGPSDTQYF.

This chain uses TRBV4-2 with TRBJ2-7; 10 bases line up with TRBD2. Germline loops: CDR1 LGHNA, CDR2 YNFKEQ. The CDR3 runs 16 residues. Trimming removed 0 bases from V and 3 bases from J; junction bases left unmatched: 5. CDR3 in DNA: TGTGCCAGCAGCCAAGACGTTCTAGCGGGAGACTACGAGCAGTACTTC. Encoded protein: CASSQDVLAGDYEQYF.

The V call is TRBV2, the J call TRBJ1-2, with a tentative D call TRBD1 (5 bases). Germline V lookup: CDR1 SNHLY, CDR2 FYNNEI. Trimming stripped 1 base from V and 2 bases from J, with 11 bases between. The CDR3 runs to 15 residues. This CDR3 reads CASSEEGRANYGYTF. The CDR3 region has the DNA TGTGCCAGCAGTGAAGAGGGCAGGGCCAACTATGGCTACACCTTC.

The genes are TRBV4-2 and TRBJ2-2, with 8 bases matching TRBD1. The CDR3 loop spans 15 amino acids. V was clipped by 0 bases and J by 6 bases; unmatched bases: 3. Germline V CDR1 and CDR2: LGHNA, YNFKEQ. This CDR3 reads CASSQEMGQAGELFF. The DNA of the CDR3 is TGTGCCAGCAGCCAAGAAATGGGACAGGCCGGGGAGCTGTTTTTT.

CDR3 nucleotides: TGCAGCGTCCGTCTGAACTATGGCTACACCTTC. Its protein is CSVRLNYGYTF. The genes are TRBV29-1 and TRBJ1-2; no reliable D call. CDR3 length: 11 residues. V lost 6 bases, J lost 2 bases, and 7 bases lay in between. Germline V gene sequence: CDR1 SQVTM, CDR2 ANQGSEA.

This chain links TRBV18 with TRBJ2-6, with 10 nucleotides matching TRBD1. The CDR3 runs to 17 residues. Unmatched junction bases numbered 7, after V lost 4 bases and J lost 4 bases. Germline values: CDR1 KGHSH, CDR2 LQKENI. The CDR3 region has the DNA TGTGCCAGCTCACTGACCGGGACAGGGGTAGGGGCCAACGTCCTGACTTTC. This gives the protein CASSLTGTGVGANVLTF.

In nucleotides, the CDR3 is TGTGCCAGCAGCGTCAGACTAGCGGGAGACACCGGGGAGCTGTTTTTT. Its translation: CASSVRLAGDTGELFF. V is TRBV9 and J is TRBJ2-2; 12 positions agree with TRBD2. Germline V lookup: CDR1 SGDLS, CDR2 YYNGEE. CDR3 length: 16 residues. Trimming at V came to 2 bases and at J to 3 bases, leaving 2 bases not matched to a gene.

The J gene is TRBJ1-1, the V gene TRBV5-1, with 7 bases aligning to TRBD1. This CDR3 is built from 14 residues. Per germline, CDR1 SGHRS and CDR2 YFSETQ. With 4 bases clipped from V and 5 bases from J, the junction kept 8 bases outside the gene matches. CDR3 sequence reads: CASSPGTAGTEAFF. As DNA, the CDR3 is TGCGCCAGCAGCCCGGGGACAGCTGGGACTGAAGCTTTCTTT.

The rearrangement joins TRBV19 to TRBJ2-2; 7 nucleotides line up with TRBD2. V lost 8 bases to trimming and J lost 2 bases; unmatched junction nucleotides: 2. The germline V gene has CDR1 LNHDA and CDR2 SQIVND (reference sequence). CDR3 length: 13 residues. CDR3 in amino acids: CASRLANTGELFF. The CDR3 DNA reads as TGTGCCAGTCGACTAGCTAACACCGGGGAGCTGTTTTTT.

The chain uses TRBV29-1 and TRBJ1-3; 7 bases are a match to TRBD1. With V trimmed by 7 bases and J by 4 bases, 4 bases remained unmatched. The CDR3 runs 12 residues. Germline values: CDR1 SQVTM, CDR2 ANQGSEA. For the CDR3, the DNA is TGCAGCGGACAGGGCGCAGGAAACACCATATATTTT. Encoded protein: CSGQGAGNTIYF.

The gene calls are TRBV4-3 and TRBJ2-3; 7 nucleotides align to TRBD1. The J segment lost 2 bases and the V segment lost 4 bases, leaving 9 bases of the junction unmatched. This CDR3 comprises 16 residues. Germline CDR1 LGHNA, CDR2 YSLEER. Here the CDR3 reads CASSPLGQRNTDTQYF. Here the CDR3 DNA reads TGCGCCAGCAGCCCACTGGGACAGAGGAACACAGATACGCAGTATTTT.

The gene calls are TRBV20-1 and TRBJ1-2; D perhaps matches TRBD1 (5 bases). The V end was cut by 5 bases, the J end by 4 bases, with 8 bases between. CDR1 DFQATT and CDR2 SNEGSKA come from the germline V gene (reference sequence). This CDR3 spans 11 amino acids. The DNA of the CDR3 is TGCAGTGCTGTGACAGTCTATGGCTACACCTTC. Its translation is CSAVTVYGYTF.

This chain links TRBV30 with TRBJ2-3, with 7 bases that match TRBD1. CDR1 and CDR2 (germline): GTSNPN, SVGIG (reference sequence). This CDR3 comprises 15 residues. V was pared by 3 bases and J by 0 bases, with 6 bases of the junction left unmatched. The CDR3 reads CAWSPRTGSTDTQYF. The CDR3 DNA is TGTGCCTGGAGCCCTAGGACAGGAAGCACAGATACGCAGTATTTT.

The rearrangement uses TRBV7-3 and TRBJ2-7; the D gene is possibly TRBD2 (7 bases). Germline assignment: CDR1 SGHTA and CDR2 FQGTGA. Trimming removed 5 bases from V and 3 bases from J, with 17 bases in between. This CDR3 comprises 15 residues. CDR3 region: CASSLKGGAFYEQYF. CDR3 coding DNA: TGTGCCAGCAGCCTTAAGGGGGGGGCCTTCTACGAGCAGTACTTC.

The chain is built from TRBV5-1 and TRBJ2-1; possible D gene TRBD2, 5 bases. The germline V and J ends were trimmed by 0 bases and 4 bases, with 8 bases remaining between them. This CDR3 comprises 14 residues. Germline V gene lookup returns CDR1 SGHRS and CDR2 YFSETQ. CDR3 sequence: CASSLGETYNEQFF. CDR3 in DNA: TGCGCCAGCAGCTTGGGGGAGACGTACAATGAGCAGTTCTTC.

The chain recombines TRBV10-3 with TRBJ2-3; TRBD2 agrees at 7 bases. The V and J ends lost 10 bases and 4 bases, in that order; junction bases with no gene match: 14. Germline V lookup: CDR1 ENHRY, CDR2 SYGVKD. The CDR3 is made up of 15 amino acids. The CDR3, as DNA: TGTGCCACCCGAAAGGGGCGGGAGTCATCAGATACGCAGTATTTT. Translating gives CATRKGRESSDTQYF.

The DNA of the CDR3 is TGTGCCAGCAGCCTCGCGGATACGCAGTATTTT. Translation gives CASSLADTQYF. The J gene is TRBJ2-3, the V gene TRBV5-6; D uncertain. The CDR3 has 11 residues. Germline CDR1 is SGHDT and CDR2 is YYEEEE. Trimming stripped 4 bases from V and 6 bases from J, with 6 bases between.

The sample holds a few counts of this clone. This chain uses TRBV11-2 with TRBJ2-5, with D unresolved. Looked up from germline, CDR1 is SGHAT and CDR2 is FQNNGV. The V and J ends lost 6 bases and 4 bases respectively, with 9 bases between them. The CDR3 has 12 residues. CDR3 sequence (DNA): TGTGCCAGCAGAGGCGGCGGAGAGACCCAGTACTTC. Its translation is CASRGGGETQYF.

V usage is TRBV19 and J usage is TRBJ2-1; the D gene is possibly TRBD2 (5 bases). The CDR3 spans 15 residues. V lost 3 bases and J 5 bases, leaving 14 bases between the germline ends. Germline-derived CDR1 and CDR2 are LNHDA and SQIVND (reference sequence). Here the CDR3 DNA reads TGTGCCAGTAGTATGCCTGGACTGACGAACAATGAGCAGTTCTTC. It yields the protein CASSMPGLTNNEQFF.

The V and J genes are TRBV6-1 and TRBJ2-7; the match to TRBD1 covers 9 bases. The CDR3 is made up of 15 amino acids. V shed 5 bases, J shed 5 bases, and the junction held 10 bases outside the gene matches. Germline assignment: CDR1 MNHNS and CDR2 SASEGT. CDR3 in amino acids: CASSSTTGGGDEQYF. The CDR3 DNA follows: TGTGCCAGCAGTTCCACTACAGGGGGCGGGGACGAGCAGTACTTC.

This clone appeared a few times. The rearrangement links TRBV4-2 to TRBJ1-2, with D possibly TRBD1 on 6 matching bases. Germline CDR1 and CDR2: LGHNA and YNFKEQ. V was pared by 5 bases and J by 7 bases, with 26 bases between. The CDR3 is made up of 17 amino acids. CDR3 DNA sequence: TGTGCCAGCAGCTTGTCGGGTCGGGGCAGGGGAGTATCTGGCTACACCTTC. It is translated as CASSLSGRGRGVSGYTF.